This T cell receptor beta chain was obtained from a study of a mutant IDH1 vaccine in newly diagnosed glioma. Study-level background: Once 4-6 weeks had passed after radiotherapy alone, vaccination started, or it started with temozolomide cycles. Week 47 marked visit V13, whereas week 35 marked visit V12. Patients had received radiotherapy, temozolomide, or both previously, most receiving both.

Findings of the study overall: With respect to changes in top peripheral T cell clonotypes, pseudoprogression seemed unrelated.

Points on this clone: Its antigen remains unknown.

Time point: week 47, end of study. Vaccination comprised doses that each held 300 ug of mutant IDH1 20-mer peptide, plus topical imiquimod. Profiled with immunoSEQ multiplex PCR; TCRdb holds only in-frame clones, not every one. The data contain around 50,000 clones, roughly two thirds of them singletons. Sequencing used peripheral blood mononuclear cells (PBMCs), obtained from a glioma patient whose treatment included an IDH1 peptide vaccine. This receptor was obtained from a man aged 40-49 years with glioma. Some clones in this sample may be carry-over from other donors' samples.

The CDR3 DNA is TGCGCCAGCAGCTTCCAGGGTGGGTCTGAGACCCAGTACTTC. Residues: CASSFQGGSETQYF. The gene calls are TRBV5-1 and TRBJ2-5, with D possibly TRBD1 on 5 matching bases. This CDR3 contains 14 residues. Germline CDR1 SGHRS, CDR2 YFSETQ. Trimming left V 2 bases short and J 5 bases short, with 13 bases between.